Presented here are 28 T cell receptor beta chains from one specimen sequenced in a study of regulatory T cells in long-lasting Graves disease. Investigators prepared the TCR beta libraries by applying iRepertoire HTBI primers and Arm-PCR of CDR3 regions. MiXCR, run by TCRdb on the multiplex PCR reads, gives a single entry per CDR3 protein. This repertoire shows some 600,000 distinct CDR3 sequences, 15% to 20% found once; its top ten account for about 12%. Time point: newly diagnosed GD, antithyroid drugs for less than 3 months. RNA extracted from PBMCs served as the sequencing template. These data were likewise used in another study, on T cells in Graves' hyperthyroidism and ophthalmopathy.

The sample consisted of peripheral blood mononuclear cells (PBMCs), taken at new diagnosis, from a patient treated with antithyroid drugs. The source of these receptors is a man between 18 and 29 years old with Graves disease.

V usage is TRBV6-1 and J usage is TRBJ2-7, with D maybe TRBD1 (6 bases). The CDR3 consists of 15 residues. Germline CDR1 and CDR2: MNHNS and SASEGT. Trimming left V 7 bases short and J 2 bases short, with 18 bases between. CDR3 nucleotide sequence: TGTGCCAGCACCCTACGGGGCAGGGGCCCCTACGAGCAGTACTTC. It translates to CASTLRGRGPYEQYF.

This chain links TRBV7-3 with TRBJ1-2; TRBD1 matches 8 bases. Germline V lookup: CDR1 SGHTA, CDR2 FQGTGA. Trimming at V came to 5 bases and at J to 5 bases, leaving 16 bases not matched to a gene. The CDR3 is 17 residues long. CDR3 sequence (DNA): TGTGCCAGCAGCCCCTGGCAGGGGGCCGCCGGAATTTATGGCTACACCTTC. Its protein is CASSPWQGAAGIYGYTF.

This chain joins TRBV3-1 and TRBJ2-2, with 8 bases that match TRBD2. The V and J ends lost 10 bases and 5 bases, in that order; junction bases with no gene match: 9. Germline CDR1 LGHDT, CDR2 YNNKEL (reference sequence). The CDR3 extends over 14 amino acids. In DNA, the CDR3 is TGTGCCACCAACCCCCGGGGGGGGACCGGGGAGCTGTTTTTT. Encoded protein: CATNPRGGTGELFF.

The rearrangement uses TRBV9 and TRBJ2-3; 12 bases match TRBD2. The length of the CDR3 is 17 residues. V dropped 2 bases and J dropped 3; count of bases not matched to a gene: 7. Germline V lookup: CDR1 SGDLS, CDR2 YYNGEE. For the CDR3, the DNA is TGTGCCAGCAGCGTGGGACTAGCGGGTCCTATTACAGATACGCAGTATTTT. It is translated as CASSVGLAGPITDTQYF.

The chain joins TRBV18 to TRBJ2-1; 9 positions agree with TRBD2. V shed 0 bases, J shed 5 bases, and the junction held 5 bases outside the gene matches. The germline CDR1 and CDR2 sequences are KGHSH and LQKENI. CDR3 length: 16 amino acids. The CDR3 region is CASSPPSGGGDNEQFF. The DNA for the CDR3 is TGTGCCAGCTCACCACCTAGCGGGGGTGGGGACAATGAGCAGTTCTTC.

Many counts were recorded for this clonotype. The J gene is TRBJ2-7, the V gene TRBV28; the D gene is possibly TRBD1 (6 bases). V lost 7 bases, J lost 2 bases, and 18 bases lay in between. Per the germline V gene, CDR1 is MDHEN and CDR2 is SYDVKM. This CDR3 has 15 residues. As DNA, the CDR3 is TGTGCCAGCACTAGCCCCGACAGGTCCCCCTACGAGCAGTACTTC. Encoded protein: CASTSPDRSPYEQYF.

This clonotype was recorded at least ten times. The chain uses TRBV28 and TRBJ2-1; 9 bases map to TRBD2. This CDR3 is 15 amino acids long. V shed 5 bases, J shed 5 bases, and the junction held 7 bases outside the gene matches. Germline V CDR1 and CDR2: MDHEN, SYDVKM. CDR3 loop: CASSPNSGSHNEQFF. CDR3 sequence (DNA): TGTGCCAGCAGTCCAAATAGCGGGAGCCACAATGAGCAGTTCTTC.

A few counts support this clonotype. The chain employs TRBV4-1 and TRBJ2-7; no clear D gene. Germline CDR1 is MGHRA and CDR2 is YSYEKL. Between the trimmed V and J ends, which lost 0 bases and 6 bases, there was a span of 15 bases. The CDR3 has 15 residues. The CDR3 nucleotides read TGCGCCAGCAGCCAAGAATGGGTGCGTGCTGGCGAGCAGTACTTC. Its protein is CASSQEWVRAGEQYF.

Points on this clonotype: A single base separates this from a much larger clone, so it may be a read error. The rearrangement joins TRBV7-2 to TRBJ1-5; D uncertain. V lost 2 bases and J lost 1, with 12 bases in between. The length of the CDR3 is 16 residues. CDR1 SGHTA and CDR2 FQGNSA come from the germline V gene. CDR3 sequence: CTSSLRSDTSNQPQHF. The CDR3 region has the DNA TGTACCAGCAGCTTACGCTCGGATACCAGCAATCAGCCCCAGCATTTT.

This clonotype was seen many times. The chain carries TRBV7-2 and TRBJ2-1; D not resolved. Trimming shortened V by 3 bases and J by 2 bases, and 11 bases separated the two germline ends. The germline V gene has CDR1 SGHTA and CDR2 FQGNSA. The CDR3 sequence is 15 residues long. CDR3: CASSFGSLPYNEQFF. CDR3 DNA sequence: TGTGCCAGCAGCTTCGGCAGTCTCCCCTACAATGAGCAGTTCTTC.

The rearrangement uses TRBV28 and TRBJ2-7; the match to TRBD1 covers 9 bases. The CDR3 sequence is 13 residues long. Germline loops: CDR1 MDHEN, CDR2 SYDVKM. The V gene end was trimmed by 4 bases and the J gene end by 4 bases; junction bases not matched to a gene: 2. The CDR3 bases are TGTGCCAGCAGTTGGACAGGGGTTTACGAGCAGTACTTC. This gives the protein CASSWTGVYEQYF.

This clonotype was seen ten or more times. The J gene is TRBJ2-1, the V gene TRBV11-2, with 9 bases that match TRBD2. In germline, CDR1 is SGHAT, CDR2 FQNNGV. The CDR3 spans 15 residues. J lost 4 bases, V lost 4 bases, and 5 bases had no gene match. CDR3 sequence: CASSSPSGRYNEQFF. CDR3 in DNA: TGTGCCAGCAGCTCCCCCAGCGGGAGGTACAATGAGCAGTTCTTC.

There are a few counts of this clonotype. This sequence joins TRBV19 and TRBJ1-2; D might be TRBD1 (5 bases). Trimming removed 6 bases from V and 0 bases from J, with 11 bases in between. Germline V gene sequence: CDR1 LNHDA, CDR2 SQIVND (reference sequence). This CDR3 region has 14 residues. The CDR3 coding sequence is TGTGCCAGTAGAAGAAGGGGCCCTAACTATGGCTACACCTTC. Protein product: CASRRRGPNYGYTF. The full variable domain, with the rest looked up from reference TRBV19 and TRBJ1-2, is DGGITQSPKYLFRKEGQNVTLSCEQNLNHDAMYWYRQDPGQGLRLIYYSQIVNDFQKGDIAEGYSVSREKKESFPLTVTSAQKNPTAFYLCASRRRGPNYGYTFGSGTRLTVV.

A few counts support this clonotype. One end of the junction is discordant with germline, which a read error may explain. The genes are TRBV6-1 and TRBJ2-5; tentatively, D is TRBD1 (5 bases). The CDR3 loop spans 13 amino acids. CDR1 and CDR2 from the germline V gene are MNHNS and SASEGT. The CDR3 protein is CAGLRGPQETRYF. CDR3 coding DNA: TGTGCCGGCCTTAGGGGCCCCCAAGAGACCCGGTACTTC.

The rearrangement links TRBV10-3 to TRBJ1-2; D remains ambiguous. The CDR3 runs to 14 residues. Between the trimmed V and J ends, which lost 7 bases and 0 bases, there was a span of 12 bases. Germline assignment: CDR1 ENHRY and CDR2 SYGVKD. This CDR3 reads CAITGDGPNYGYTF. Here the CDR3 DNA reads TGTGCCATCACCGGAGACGGTCCTAACTATGGCTACACCTTC.

This clonotype occurred many times. The rearrangement uses TRBV2 and TRBJ2-3; D possibly corresponds to TRBD2 (6 bases). This CDR3 contains 14 residues. Germline V lookup: CDR1 SNHLY, CDR2 FYNNEI. V lost 5 bases and J 5 bases, leaving 14 bases between the germline ends. This CDR3 reads CASSTATRGDTQYF. CDR3 DNA sequence: TGTGCCAGCAGTACCGCGACTAGGGGAGATACGCAGTATTTT.

This clonotype has only a few counts. V gene TRBV29-1 combines with J gene TRBJ2-1, with TRBD2 matching 8 bases. From germline, CDR1 is SQVTM and CDR2 ANQGSEA. V trimming: 6 bases; J trimming: 3 bases; junction bases outside the gene matches: 16. The CDR3 contains 17 residues. For the CDR3, the DNA is TGCAGCGTGTATCGACGAGTAGGGCGGGAGGTCTACAATGAGCAGTTCTTC. This codes for CSVYRRVGREVYNEQFF.

This clonotype was picked up a small number of times. The rearrangement uses TRBV12-3 or TRBV12-4 and TRBJ1-2; the D gene is possibly TRBD1 (5 bases). CDR3 length: 14 residues. The ends were cut back, 6 bases at V and 3 bases at J, with 14 bases in the middle. CDR3: CASSPGMLHYGYTF. The CDR3, as DNA: TGTGCCAGCAGCCCAGGGATGTTGCACTATGGCTACACCTTC.

This clonotype was seen many times. V is TRBV10-3 and J is TRBJ1-5; D uncertain. The V gene's germline CDR1 is ENHRY and CDR2 SYGVKD. V lost 6 bases to trimming and J lost 9 bases, with 15 bases between them. The CDR3 has 13 amino acids. Here the CDR3 DNA reads TGTGCCATCAGCCAGACGGCGGTAGGGCCCCAGCATTTT. It translates to CAISQTAVGPQHF.

In its sample, this clonotype was seen many times. The V gene is TRBV11-2, the J gene TRBJ2-7; TRBD1 matches at 7 bases. Germline values: CDR1 SGHAT, CDR2 FQNNGV. The J segment lost 5 bases and the V segment lost 5 bases, leaving 12 bases of the junction unmatched. There are 15 residues in the CDR3. In DNA, the CDR3 is TGTGCCAGCAGCCGTGCAGACAGGGAGAGGGACGAGCAGTACTTC. Translating it yields CASSRADRERDEQYF.

This clonotype was seen ten or more times. The chain combines TRBV7-9 with TRBJ2-1; 9 positions match TRBD1. The CDR3 sequence is 14 residues long. V was pared by 5 bases and J by 7 bases, with 6 bases of the junction left unmatched. Germline V lookup: CDR1 SEHNR, CDR2 FQNEAQ (reference sequence). The CDR3 coding sequence is TGTGCCAGCAGCGCGACAGGGGGAACGAATGAGCAGTTCTTC. The encoded protein is CASSATGGTNEQFF.

This clonotype has at least ten counts. V is TRBV12-3 or TRBV12-4 and J is TRBJ1-2; D unclear. The germline V and J ends were trimmed by 5 bases and 4 bases, with 11 bases remaining between them. The CDR3 is 13 residues long. As DNA, the CDR3 is TGTGCCAGCAGTCCACAGCAGTCCTATGGCTACACCTTC. The encoded protein is CASSPQQSYGYTF.

The sample holds a few counts of this clonotype. This rearrangement joins TRBV15 to TRBJ1-1; 9 nucleotides align to TRBD1. V shed 9 bases and J 0 bases; nucleotides not matched to a gene: 11. Germline V lookup: CDR1 LNHNV, CDR2 YYDKDF (reference sequence). This CDR3 has 16 residues. CDR3 protein: CATLTGTGSLNTEAFF. For the CDR3, the DNA is TGTGCCACGCTAACCGGGACAGGGTCTTTGAACACTGAAGCTTTCTTT.

At least ten counts were recorded for this clonotype. The V gene is TRBV7-9, the J gene TRBJ2-5, with D possibly being TRBD2 (5 bases). CDR1 SEHNR and CDR2 FQNEAQ come from the germline V gene (reference sequence). The CDR3 length is 14 residues. Trimming left V 5 bases short and J 2 bases short, with 12 bases between. The CDR3 DNA is TGTGCCAGCAGCCCCCGCCGGGAACAAGAGACCCAGTACTTC. It translates to CASSPRREQETQYF.

The genes are TRBV18 and TRBJ1-3; D ambiguous. The CDR3 length is 17 residues. Germline V lookup: CDR1 KGHSH, CDR2 LQKENI. Trimming left V 2 bases short and J 0 bases short, with 14 bases between. As DNA, the CDR3 is TGTGCCAGCTCACCAGGTCCCCCCCGTTTCTCTGGAAACACCATATATTTT. Protein: CASSPGPPRFSGNTIYF. Full variable domain (outside the CDR3, taken from reference TRBV18 and TRBJ1-3): NAGVMQNPRHLVRRRGQEARLRCSPMKGHSHVYWYRQLPEEGLKFMVYLQKENIIDESGMPKERFSAEFPKEGPSILRIQQVVRGDSAAYFCASSPGPPRFSGNTIYFGEGSWLTVV.

This clonotype was counted between two and nine times. The chain links TRBV30 to TRBJ2-7, with 11 bases matching TRBD2. The J segment lost 5 bases and the V segment lost 3 bases, leaving 3 bases of the junction unmatched. Germline-derived CDR1 and CDR2 are GTSNPN and SVGIG (reference sequence). The CDR3 totals 13 residues. The CDR3 DNA sequence: TGTGCCTGGAGACTAGCGGGAGTTGACGAGCAGTACTTC. Amino acids: CAWRLAGVDEQYF.

This clonotype was found a few times. V is TRBV11-3 and J is TRBJ2-5; 10 bases map to TRBD2. Judging by the DNA end, TRBJ2-1 fits better; the J call may be wrong. Germline V gene data show CDR1 as SGHNT and CDR2 as YENEEA. The CDR3 is 15 residues long. CDR3 sequence reads: CASSRVLAGTGEQFF. CDR3 DNA sequence: TGTGCCAGCAGCCGCGTACTAGCGGGGACAGGTGAGCAGTTCTTC.

The V and J genes are TRBV9 and TRBJ1-2; D is possibly TRBD1 (6 bases). Germline V gene lookup returns CDR1 SGDLS and CDR2 YYNGEE. Trimming left V 7 bases short and J 3 bases short, with 13 bases between. The CDR3 runs to 13 residues. The CDR3 nucleotides read TGTGCCAGCCGCGGGCACAGGGACTATGGCTACACCTTC. Amino acids: CASRGHRDYGYTF.